The 32 T cell receptor beta chains listed next were all sequenced from one sample in a study of identical twins. Each CDR3 protein gets one entry after TCRdb re-called the 5' RACE reads with MiXCR. The sample lists approximately 550,000 distinct CDR3 sequences; around 20% were seen once. These records were also assigned to another study, of yellow fever vaccine responses in identical twins.

The sequenced material came from CD4+ T cells sorted from blood. The receptor set was obtained from a woman aged 18-30 years in good health.

The chain is built from TRBV7-3 and TRBJ2-3; tentatively, D is TRBD2 (6 bases). V lost 2 bases, J lost 1 base, and 16 bases lay in between. This CDR3 is built from 17 residues. Germline V gives CDR1 SGHTA, CDR2 FQGTGA. The CDR3, as DNA: TGTGCCAGCAGCTTAGAAGGTGGCGGGGTTGGCACAGATACGCAGTATTTT. Residues: CASSLEGGGVGTDTQYF.

The chain combines TRBV6-5 with TRBJ2-7; TRBD2 matches at 8 bases. The V segment lost 0 bases and the J segment 3 bases; nucleotides outside the gene matches: 7. Per the germline V gene, CDR1 is MNHEY and CDR2 is SVGAGI. This CDR3 has 16 residues. The CDR3 sequence is CASSYSNAGGLYEQYF. DNA of the CDR3: TGTGCCAGCAGTTACTCGAATGCGGGGGGCCTCTACGAGCAGTACTTC.

This clonotype has only a few counts. This chain links TRBV7-6 with TRBJ2-2; 9 bases agree with TRBD2. This CDR3 comprises 16 residues. Looked up from germline, CDR1 is SGHVS and CDR2 is FNYEAQ. V was pared by 5 bases and J by 2 bases, with 6 bases of the junction left unmatched. The CDR3 sequence: CASSQQRGANTGELFF. CDR3 sequence (DNA): TGTGCCAGCAGCCAACAGCGGGGGGCTAACACCGGGGAGCTGTTTTTT. Supplemented by reference TRBV7-6 and TRBJ2-2, the full variable domain reads GAGVSQSPRYKVTKRGQDVALRCDPISGHVSLYWYRQALGQGPEFLTYFNYEAQQDKSGLPNDRFSAERPEGSISTLTIQRTEQRDSAMYRCASSQQRGANTGELFFGEGSRLTVL.

This clonotype showed up just a few times. V gene TRBV19 combines with J gene TRBJ1-1; D might be TRBD1 (6 bases). The CDR3 sequence is 14 residues long. V was pared by 10 bases and J by 0 bases, with 15 bases between. Germline values: CDR1 LNHDA, CDR2 SQIVND (reference sequence). Here the CDR3 reads CATHNTGMNTEAFF. CDR3 sequence (DNA): TGTGCCACACATAACACAGGGATGAACACTGAAGCTTTCTTT.

The gene calls are TRBV2 and TRBJ2-1; no clear D gene. The CDR3 contains 15 residues. Trimming removed 7 bases from V and 4 bases from J, with 17 bases in between. CDR1 is SNHLY, CDR2 FYNNEI, per germline. CDR3 nucleotides: TGTGCCAGCACCCCGACCGAGGTCCTATACAATGAGCAGTTCTTC. Translating gives CASTPTEVLYNEQFF.

The chain recombines TRBV12-3 or TRBV12-4 with TRBJ1-1; D is unresolved. This CDR3 has 13 residues. Trimming took off 2 bases at V and 7 bases at J, with 11 bases between the two ends. CDR3 in amino acids: CASSLRAGVEAFF. Written as DNA, the CDR3 is TGTGCCAGCAGTTTAAGGGCCGGGGTTGAAGCTTTCTTT.

The CDR3, as DNA: TGCGCCAGCAGCGACGGACTAGCAGGGATAGATACGCAGTATTTT. Translated, it gives CASSDGLAGIDTQYF. The rearrangement links TRBV5-1 to TRBJ2-3, with TRBD2 identical over 8 bases. CDR3 length: 15 residues. Trimming cost V 4 bases and J 5 bases; bases outside gene matches: 9. Germline V gene data show CDR1 as SGHRS and CDR2 as YFSETQ.

The chain has TRBV20-1 and TRBJ2-1; either TRBD1 or TRBD2 may supply D (5 bases each). CDR3 length: 13 residues. Germline-derived CDR1 and CDR2 are DFQATT and SNEGSKA (reference sequence). The V and J ends lost 6 bases and 6 bases respectively, with 15 bases between them. The CDR3 nucleotides are TGCAGTGCCCAAACTGGGACGCGCAATGAGCAGTTCTTC. Translated: CSAQTGTRNEQFF.

This clonotype has just a few counts. V is TRBV11-2 and J is TRBJ2-1; 13 nucleotides match TRBD2. Trimming cost V 1 base and J 0 bases; bases outside gene matches: 6. Per the germline V gene, CDR1 is SGHAT and CDR2 is FQNNGV. This CDR3 spans 19 amino acids. The DNA of the CDR3 is TGTGCCAGCAGCTTAGTGGGGACTAGCGGGACAAGCTCCTACAATGAGCAGTTCTTC. It specifies CASSLVGTSGTSSYNEQFF.

This clonotype has only a few counts. This sequence joins TRBV5-1 and TRBJ1-2, with a weak D call TRBD1 (6 bases). Trimming removed 0 bases from V and 2 bases from J, with 11 bases in between. The V gene's germline CDR1 is SGHRS and CDR2 YFSETQ. The CDR3 extends over 15 amino acids. This CDR3 reads CASSLDRELNYGYTF. In DNA, the CDR3 is TGCGCCAGCAGCTTGGACAGGGAACTAAACTATGGCTACACCTTC.

This clonotype was counted at least ten times. CDR3 DNA: TGTGCCAGCAGGCCGACAGGGGATGTCTACAATGAGCAGTTCTTC. This encodes CASRPTGDVYNEQFF. This sequence joins TRBV7-9 and TRBJ2-1; 8 nucleotides line up with TRBD1. Germline lookup yields CDR1 SEHNR and CDR2 FQNEAQ (reference sequence). This CDR3 spans 15 amino acids. Trimming removed 6 bases from V and 3 bases from J; junction bases left unmatched: 7.

This clonotype was seen more than once but under ten times. The rearrangement joins TRBV7-8 to TRBJ2-1; TRBD1 is a possible D gene (5 bases). Between the trimmed V and J ends, which lost 7 bases and 8 bases, there was a span of 15 bases. This CDR3 has 13 amino acids. In germline, CDR1 is SGHVS, CDR2 FQNEAQ. In nucleotides, the CDR3 is TGTGCCAGCAAGGGGTGGAGCCTCGATGAGCAGTTCTTC. Translating gives CASKGWSLDEQFF.

This clonotype was found once. The rearrangement joins TRBV2 to TRBJ2-3; D uncertain. With 7 bases removed from V and 2 bases from J, the gap between germline ends came to 10 bases. The germline CDR1 and CDR2 sequences are SNHLY and FYNNEI. The CDR3 totals 13 residues. The CDR3 nucleotides read TGTGCCAGCATCCCGGAATTCACAGATACGCAGTATTTT. This gives the protein CASIPEFTDTQYF.

The V call is TRBV12-3 or TRBV12-4, the J call TRBJ2-7; 7 bases are a match to TRBD2. With V trimmed by 8 bases and J by 0 bases, 7 bases remained unmatched. This CDR3 contains 14 residues. Written as DNA, the CDR3 is TGTGCCAGCTTACGGGGGGTCTCCTCCTACGAGCAGTACTTC. Translated, it gives CASLRGVSSYEQYF.

This chain connects TRBV4-1 to TRBJ2-1; D perhaps matches TRBD2 (7 bases). The CDR3 is made up of 17 amino acids. The germline CDR1 and CDR2 sequences are MGHRA and YSYEKL. V dropped 7 bases and J dropped 0 bases, with 19 bases sitting between them. The DNA of the CDR3 is TGCGCCAGCACTCGCGAGGGGGGGGCGAGCTCCTACAATGAGCAGTTCTTC. The encoded protein is CASTREGGASSYNEQFF.

This clonotype was detected only a few times. The genes are TRBV28 and TRBJ2-3; the D gene is possibly TRBD1 (6 bases). Trimming shortened V by 7 bases and J by 5 bases, and 13 bases separated the two germline ends. Germline V gene lookup returns CDR1 MDHEN and CDR2 SYDVKM. The CDR3 is made up of 13 amino acids. This chain's CDR3 is CASTLGAGDTQYF. CDR3 DNA sequence: TGTGCCAGCACCCTGGGGGCCGGAGATACGCAGTATTTT.

The table lists this clonotype with a few counts. This chain uses TRBV2 with TRBJ2-6, with D maybe TRBD1 (6 bases). The CDR3 contains 17 residues. From germline, CDR1 is SNHLY and CDR2 FYNNEI. Trimming stripped 2 bases from V and 0 bases from J, with 11 bases between. CDR3 coding DNA: TGTGCCAGCAGTGAACGACAGGTTCCCTCTGGGGCCAACGTCCTGACTTTC. Residues: CASSERQVPSGANVLTF.

This clonotype showed up just a few times. The chain has TRBV29-1 and TRBJ2-7; the match to TRBD2 covers 7 bases. The J segment lost 9 bases and the V segment lost 3 bases, leaving 11 bases of the junction unmatched. Germline V lookup: CDR1 SQVTM, CDR2 ANQGSEA. This CDR3 comprises 13 residues. Here the CDR3 reads CSVDLREGTGQYF. The CDR3 coding sequence is TGCAGCGTTGATCTCAGGGAGGGGACCGGGCAGTACTTC.

A few counts support this clonotype. The J gene is TRBJ2-5, the V gene TRBV2, with D perhaps matching TRBD1 or TRBD2 (6 bases each). CDR1 is SNHLY, CDR2 FYNNEI, per germline. This CDR3 has 15 amino acids. V lost 10 bases to trimming and J lost 5 bases, with 23 bases between them. The CDR3 nucleotides read TGTGCCACCCACCTGGGCCGGGGGCGCGGTGAGACCCAGTACTTC. Translated: CATHLGRGRGETQYF.

The V call is TRBV3-1, the J call TRBJ2-2; D is perhaps TRBD1 (5 bases). Trimming pared 0 bases from V and 6 bases from J, leaving 11 bases between. CDR3 length: 15 amino acids. In germline, CDR1 is LGHDT, CDR2 YNNKEL (reference sequence). The CDR3 DNA is TGTGCCAGCAGCCAAGAAAGGGGTTACGCCGGGGAGCTGTTTTTT. It encodes CASSQERGYAGELFF. The full variable domain, in which reference TRBV3-1 and TRBJ2-2 provide the parts outside the CDR3, is DTAVSQTPKYLVTQMGNDKSIKCEQNLGHDTMYWYKQDSKKFLKIMFSYNNKELIINETVPNRFSPKSPDKAHLNLHINSLELGDSAVYFCASSQERGYAGELFFGEGSRLTVL.

The rearrangement uses TRBV12-3 or TRBV12-4 and TRBJ2-1; D not resolved. The CDR3 length is 12 residues. V was shortened by 9 bases and J by 12 bases, with 18 bases between the two germline ends. This CDR3 reads CASLRRVGGQFF. Written as DNA, the CDR3 is TGTGCCAGTTTGAGACGGGTTGGCGGGCAGTTCTTC.

The J gene is TRBJ2-1, the V gene TRBV9, with 11 bases that match TRBD2. V gave up 2 bases and J gave up 1 base; unmatched junction bases: 2. The CDR3 contains 16 residues. Per the germline V gene, CDR1 is SGDLS and CDR2 is YYNGEE. CDR3 sequence: CASSVGLAESYNEQFF. CDR3 sequence (DNA): TGTGCCAGCAGCGTGGGACTAGCGGAGTCCTACAATGAGCAGTTCTTC.

This clonotype was recorded a few times. The chain recombines TRBV29-1 with TRBJ1-1; 8 bases agree with TRBD1. Germline values: CDR1 SQVTM, CDR2 ANQGSEA. CDR3 length equals 15 residues. Trimming at V came to 4 bases and at J to 0 bases, leaving 7 bases not matched to a gene. The CDR3, as DNA: TGCAGCGTTGGGGGGGGACAGGCGATGAACACTGAAGCTTTCTTT. This translates into CSVGGGQAMNTEAFF.

This clonotype was found a few times. The V and J genes are TRBV12-3 or TRBV12-4 and TRBJ2-1; TRBD2 aligns across 8 bases. The CDR3 has 15 amino acids. V trimming: 1 base; J trimming: 6 bases; junction bases outside the gene matches: 5. In nucleotides, the CDR3 is TGTGCCAGCAGTTTAGGGGGACTAGTCGGCAATGAGCAGTTCTTC. Residues: CASSLGGLVGNEQFF.

The chain recombines TRBV10-2 with TRBJ2-7; possible D gene TRBD2, 5 bases. V shed 1 base and J shed 4 bases, with 14 bases lying between them. Germline assignment: CDR1 WSHSY and CDR2 SAAADI. The CDR3 has 15 amino acids. The CDR3: CASSEYGVSGYEQYF. The CDR3 nucleotides are TGCGCCAGCAGTGAGTATGGGGTGAGCGGATACGAGCAGTACTTC.

The chain links TRBV18 to TRBJ1-2; 7 bases are a match to TRBD1. The CDR3 has 15 residues. Germline CDR1 reads KGHSH; CDR2 reads LQKENI. The ends lost 3 bases at V and 8 bases at J; junction bases unmatched: 12. In nucleotides, the CDR3 is TGTGCCAGCTCACCTAGGGACAGCCCTCTCATCGGCTACACCTTC. This codes for CASSPRDSPLIGYTF.

This clonotype was picked up a small number of times. The rearrangement joins TRBV7-4 to TRBJ2-3; D might be TRBD2 (6 bases). The CDR3 consists of 13 residues. Germline CDR1 SGHVT, CDR2 SQSDAQ. V was pared by 7 bases and J by 4 bases, with 12 bases between. CDR3 sequence (DNA): TGTGCCAGCACCAAGTGGGGGGCAGATACGCAGTATTTT. This sequence encodes CASTKWGADTQYF.

This clonotype was recorded at least ten times. The rearrangement uses TRBV7-8 and TRBJ2-1; 9 bases line up with TRBD2. Per germline, CDR1 SGHVS and CDR2 FQNEAQ. This CDR3 is built from 18 residues. J was trimmed by 12 bases and V by 1 base; bases with no gene match: 19. As DNA, the CDR3 is TGTGCCAGCAGCTTAGTGGGCGGGTTAGCGGGAGTCACAATGAGGCAGTTCTTC. This gives the protein CASSLVGGLAGVTMRQFF. The full variable domain, completed using reference TRBV7-8 and TRBJ2-1, is GAGVSQSPRYKVAKRGQDVALRCDPISGHVSLFWYQQALGQGPEFLTYFQNEAQLDKSGLPSDRFFAERPEGSVSTLKIQRTQQEDSAVYLCASSLVGGLAGVTMRQFFGPGTRLTVL.

This clonotype has more than one count but fewer than ten. V and J are TRBV12-3 or TRBV12-4 and TRBJ2-3; D is perhaps TRBD1 or TRBD2 (5 bases each). This CDR3 spans 14 amino acids. V was cut by 3 bases and J by 5 bases, with 12 bases left in between. CDR3 coding DNA: TGTGCCAGCAGTTTGAGAGGGGCCGAAGATACGCAGTATTTT. Amino acids: CASSLRGAEDTQYF.

The chain links TRBV4-1 to TRBJ1-4; D is unclear. Trimming cost V 4 bases and J 4 bases, with 13 bases left between them. The CDR3 runs 15 residues. CDR1 MGHRA and CDR2 YSYEKL come from the germline V gene. CDR3 amino acids: CASSLRPQVNEKLFF. CDR3 bases: TGCGCCAGCAGCCTCAGGCCCCAAGTTAATGAAAAACTGTTTTTT.

CDR3 amino acids: CAIKTGLAKNIQYF. CDR3 DNA: TGTGCCATCAAAACAGGGTTAGCCAAAAACATTCAGTACTTC. The chain couples TRBV10-3 to TRBJ2-4; D possibly corresponds to TRBD1 (6 bases). The CDR3 has 14 residues. Trimming removed 7 bases at V and 0 bases at J, with 10 bases between. Germline V gene data show CDR1 as ENHRY and CDR2 as SYGVKD.

This clonotype has more than one count but fewer than ten. The rearrangement links TRBV5-1 to TRBJ2-1, with TRBD2 matching 14 bases. V was pared by 4 bases and J by 5 bases, with 8 bases of the junction left unmatched. This CDR3 spans 17 amino acids. The germline gives CDR1 SGHRS, CDR2 YFSETQ. CDR3 DNA sequence: TGCGCCAGCAGCGTCCCCGGGACTAGCGGGGGACACAATGAGCAGTTCTTC. This translates into CASSVPGTSGGHNEQFF.